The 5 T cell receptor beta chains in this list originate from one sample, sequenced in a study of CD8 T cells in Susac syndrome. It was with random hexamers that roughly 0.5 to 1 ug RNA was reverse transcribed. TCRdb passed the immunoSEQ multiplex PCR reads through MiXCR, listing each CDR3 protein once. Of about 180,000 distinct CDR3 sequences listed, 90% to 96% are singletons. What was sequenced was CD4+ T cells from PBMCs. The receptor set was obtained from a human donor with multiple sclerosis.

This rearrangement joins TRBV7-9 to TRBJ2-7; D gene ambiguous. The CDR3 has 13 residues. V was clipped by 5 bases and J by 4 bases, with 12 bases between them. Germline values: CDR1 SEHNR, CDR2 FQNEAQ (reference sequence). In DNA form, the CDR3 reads TGTGCCAGCAGCGAACCTTGGGGTTACGAGCAGTACTTC. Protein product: CASSEPWGYEQYF.

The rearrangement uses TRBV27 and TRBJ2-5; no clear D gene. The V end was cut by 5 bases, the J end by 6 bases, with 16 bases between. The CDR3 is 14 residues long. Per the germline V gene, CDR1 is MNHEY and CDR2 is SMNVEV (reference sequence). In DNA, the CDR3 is TGTGCCAGCAGTGCCCTAGGAATCTATAAGACCCAGTACTTC. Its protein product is CASSALGIYKTQYF.

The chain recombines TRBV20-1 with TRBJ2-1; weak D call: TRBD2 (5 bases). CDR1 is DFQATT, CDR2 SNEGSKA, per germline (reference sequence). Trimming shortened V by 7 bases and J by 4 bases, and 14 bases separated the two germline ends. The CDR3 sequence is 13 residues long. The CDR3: CSERSGPYNEQFF. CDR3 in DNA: TGCAGTGAACGGAGCGGTCCTTACAATGAGCAGTTCTTC.

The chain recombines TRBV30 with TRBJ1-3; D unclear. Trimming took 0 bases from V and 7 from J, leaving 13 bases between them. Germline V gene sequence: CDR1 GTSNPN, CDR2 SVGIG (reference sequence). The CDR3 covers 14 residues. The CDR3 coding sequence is TGTGCCTGGAGTGTTAGCGCCAATCGTAACACCATATATTTT. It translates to CAWSVSANRNTIYF. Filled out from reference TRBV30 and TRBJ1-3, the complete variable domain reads SQTIHQWPATLVQPVGSPLSLECTVEGTSNPNLYWYRQAAGRGLQLLFYSVGIGQISSEVPQNLSASRPQDRQFILSSKKLLLSDSGFYLCAWSVSANRNTIYFGEGSWLTVV.

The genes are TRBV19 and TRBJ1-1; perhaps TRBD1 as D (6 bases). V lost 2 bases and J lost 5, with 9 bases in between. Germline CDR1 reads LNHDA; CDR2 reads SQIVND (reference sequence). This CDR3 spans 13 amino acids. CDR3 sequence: CASSIQGRTEAFF. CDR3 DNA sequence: TGTGCCAGTAGTATACAGGGGAGGACTGAAGCTTTCTTT.